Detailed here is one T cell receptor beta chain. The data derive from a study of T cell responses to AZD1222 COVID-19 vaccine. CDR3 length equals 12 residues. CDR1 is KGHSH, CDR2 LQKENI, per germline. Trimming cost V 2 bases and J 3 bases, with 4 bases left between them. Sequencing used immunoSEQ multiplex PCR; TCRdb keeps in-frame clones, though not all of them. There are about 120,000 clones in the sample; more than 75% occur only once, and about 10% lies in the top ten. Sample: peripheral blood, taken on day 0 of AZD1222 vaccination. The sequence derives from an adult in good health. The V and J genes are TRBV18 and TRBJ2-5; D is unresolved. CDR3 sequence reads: CASSPVEETQYF. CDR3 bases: TGTGCCAGCTCACCAGTGGAAGAGACCCAGTACTTC.